These 7 T cell receptor beta chains originate from one sample sequenced in a study of spatial heterogeneity in lung cancer. As for time point: sample taken at primary tumor resection. The sequenced material consisted of unsorted whole RNA from tumor, nontumor lung or frozen PBMC. Using its own MiXCR run on the 5' RACE reads, TCRdb lists one record per CDR3 protein. The repertoire includes about 45,000 distinct CDR3 sequences, 6% to 7.5% of them detected once, and roughly 45% sits in the top ten. Material: PBMCs, obtained at surgery. The source is a female donor with early-stage non-small cell lung cancer.

CDR3 sequence reads: CSAIGGGAKNIQYF. CDR3 nucleotides: TGCAGTGCTATCGGGGGTGGAGCCAAAAACATTCAGTACTTC. The rearrangement links TRBV20-1 to TRBJ2-4; a weak D match, TRBD2 (6 bases). Germline V gene data show CDR1 as DFQATT and CDR2 as SNEGSKA (reference sequence). The CDR3 length is 14 residues. V was trimmed by 4 bases and J by 0 bases, leaving 10 bases between them.

At least ten counts were recorded for this clonotype. This chain joins TRBV3-1 and TRBJ1-3; D not certain. CDR1 and CDR2 (germline): LGHDT, YNNKEL (reference sequence). This CDR3 spans 15 amino acids. The V end lost 4 bases, the J end lost 0 bases, and 10 bases lay between the germline ends. CDR3 DNA sequence: TGTGCCAGCAGCCCCCGGCTAAACTCTGGAAACACCATATATTTT. It specifies CASSPRLNSGNTIYF. The full variable domain, rest sourced from reference TRBV3-1 and TRBJ1-3, is DTAVSQTPKYLVTQMGNDKSIKCEQNLGHDTMYWYKQDSKKFLKIMFSYNNKELIINETVPNRFSPKSPDKAHLNLHINSLELGDSAVYFCASSPRLNSGNTIYFGEGSWLTVV.

At least ten counts were recorded for this clonotype. This chain uses TRBV5-1 with TRBJ1-2, with D uncertain. CDR3 size: 12 residues. CDR1 is SGHRS and CDR2 is YFSETQ in the germline V gene. With 4 bases removed from V and 5 bases from J, the gap between germline ends came to 9 bases. The CDR3 here is CASSVDKYGYTF. Written as DNA, the CDR3 is TGCGCCAGCAGCGTTGACAAATATGGCTACACCTTC.

In its sample, this clonotype was seen many times. This chain links TRBV7-9 with TRBJ2-7, with no clear D. V was shortened by 5 bases and J by 2 bases, with 13 bases between the two germline ends. Germline CDR1 is SEHNR and CDR2 is FQNEAQ (reference sequence). The CDR3 totals 14 residues. The CDR3 bases are TGTGCCAGCAGCGGCTCAGGACGGACCTACGAGCAGTACTTC. Encoded protein: CASSGSGRTYEQYF.

This chain connects TRBV6-5 to TRBJ2-1; 9 nucleotides match TRBD2. This CDR3 comprises 14 residues. CDR1 is MNHEY and CDR2 is SVGAGI in the germline V gene. V gave up 0 bases and J gave up 15 bases; unmatched junction bases: 9. The CDR3 coding sequence is TGTGCCAGCAGTTACTCTCCTAGCGGGGAGCAGCGGTTCTTC. This translates into CASSYSPSGEQRFF.

CDR3 region: CASSLTGTSGGQNEQFF. CDR3 in DNA: TGCGCCAGCAGCCTTACCGGGACTAGCGGGGGGCAAAATGAGCAGTTCTTC. This sequence joins TRBV4-1 and TRBJ2-1, with 15 bases aligning to TRBD2. V shed 4 bases and J 7 bases; nucleotides not matched to a gene: 8. The CDR3 runs to 17 residues. Germline V gene lookup returns CDR1 MGHRA and CDR2 YSYEKL.

This clonotype is labeled medium-sized. CDR3 sequence: CASRAGTYEQYF. Written as DNA, the CDR3 is TGTGCCAGCAGGGCAGGGACCTACGAGCAGTACTTC. The V gene is TRBV6-5, the J gene TRBJ2-7, with D possibly TRBD1 on 5 matching bases. The CDR3 length is 12 residues. The V and J ends lost 6 bases and 2 bases respectively, with 8 bases between them. CDR1 is MNHEY and CDR2 is SVGAGI in the germline V gene.